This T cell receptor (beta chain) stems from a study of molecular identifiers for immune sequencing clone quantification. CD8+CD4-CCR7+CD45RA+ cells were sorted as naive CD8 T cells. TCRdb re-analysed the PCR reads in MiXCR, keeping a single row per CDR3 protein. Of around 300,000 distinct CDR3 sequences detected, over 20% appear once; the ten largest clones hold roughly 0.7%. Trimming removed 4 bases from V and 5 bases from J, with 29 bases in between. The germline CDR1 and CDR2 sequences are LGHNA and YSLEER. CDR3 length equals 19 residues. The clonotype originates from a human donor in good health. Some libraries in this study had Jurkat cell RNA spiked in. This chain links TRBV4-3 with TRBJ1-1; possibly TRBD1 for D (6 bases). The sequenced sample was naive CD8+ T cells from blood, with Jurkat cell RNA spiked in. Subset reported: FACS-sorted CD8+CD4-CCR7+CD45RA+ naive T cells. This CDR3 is CASSLTAGEWAPRGTEAFF. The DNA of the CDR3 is TGCGCCAGCAGCCTCACCGCAGGGGAATGGGCCCCGAGGGGAACTGAAGCTTTCTTT.